This TCR beta chain was documented in a study of T cell responses to AZD1222 COVID-19 vaccine. Concerning this clone: The antigen remains undetermined.

Profiling relied on immunoSEQ multiplex PCR, and the TCRdb table lists in-frame clones only, not all of them. In the table there are 70,000 to 90,000 clones, approximately 85% of which are singletons. Trimming removed 5 bases at V and 0 bases at J, with 16 bases between. Germline V CDR1 and CDR2: SGHNT, YENEEA. This CDR3 has 16 amino acids. Study results and limitations: Spike-specific TCR breadth rose after two AZD1222 doses, and depth rose as well. Baseline seropositivity characterized only six AZD1222 recipients. Repertoire sampling happened only post peak T cell response.

The source of this sequence is an adult who received the AZD1222 COVID-19 vaccine. This specimen was peripheral blood, taken 28 days after the second AZD1222 dose. The V and J genes are TRBV11-3 and TRBJ1-1, with a weak D call TRBD1 (5 bases). CDR3 in amino acids: CASSPRRGDLNTEAFF. The DNA of the CDR3 is TGTGCCAGCAGCCCTAGGAGGGGAGACTTGAACACTGAAGCTTTCTTT.